These 14 T cell receptor delta chains were all obtained from the same sample, sequenced in a study of human gamma delta and Vdelta1 T cells. TCRdb made new clone calls on the PCR reads using CATT. The repertoire consists of some 700 delta-chain clones, with under 30% occurring once and the leading ten covering 87%. The sequencing sample was made of Vdelta1 gamma-delta T cells from blood. All receptors derive from a human donor in good health.

This clone rates as medium-sized (0.01 to 0.1%). A far more abundant clone sits one base away, making this likely a read error. The chain combines TRDV1 with TRDJ1, with 8 bases aligning to TRDD3. V lost 0 bases to trimming and J lost 7 bases; unmatched junction nucleotides: 31. The CDR3 is 23 amino acids. Germline loops: CDR1 TSWWSYY, CDR2 QGS. CDR3 protein: CALGELWSYPLMGGYNSWAKLIF. CDR3 nucleotides: TGTGCTCTTGGGGAACTTTGGTCCTACCCTCTTATGGGGGGATATAACAGCTGGGCTAAACTCATCTTT.

V and J are TRDV1 and TRDJ2, with 9 positions matching TRDD3. CDR3 length: 22 amino acids. In germline, CDR1 is TSWWSYY, CDR2 QGS. The ends lost 0 bases at V and 8 bases at J; junction bases unmatched: 25. The CDR3 here is CALGELTAIPLYWGRVPAQLFF. CDR3 DNA: TGTGCTCTTGGGGAACTCACTGCTATCCCGCTTTACTGGGGGAGAGTCCCGGCACAACTCTTCTTT.

In the case of this clone: The germline gene is not matched at one end of the junction; a read error may be the cause. This chain connects TRDV1 to TRDJ1; 9 bases match TRDD3. CDR3 length equals 25 residues. Germline lookup yields CDR1 TSWWSYY and CDR2 QGS. The CDR3 DNA sequence: TGTGCTCGTGGGACAAACGCTTTGCTACTCCGCGCCCGCTGGGGGATCCCCATGTACACCGATAAACTCATCTTT. It encodes CARGTNALLLRARWGIPMYTDKLIF.

This clone was seen only a few times. This sequence is one base from a far larger clone and is likely a read error. Additional DNA sequences in this sample encode the identical CDR3. The chain is built from TRDV1 and TRDJ1; 11 bases map to TRDD3. Trimming took 1 base from V and 0 from J; bases not matched to a gene: 22. The length of the CDR3 is 23 residues. CDR1 and CDR2 from the germline V gene are TSWWSYY and QGS. In nucleotides, the CDR3 is TGTGCTCTTGGGGAACGGACCTCCTGGATTTGGGGGATACGTTCTAGGTACACCGATAAACTCATCTTT. Its protein product is CALGERTSWIWGIRSRYTDKLIF.

This clone was picked up a small number of times. This chain uses TRDV1 with TRDJ1, with 10 bases lining up with TRDD3. CDR3 length: 21 amino acids. Germline trimming cut 5 bases from V and 0 bases from J; bases unmatched to any gene: 21. The germline V gene has CDR1 TSWWSYY and CDR2 QGS. Written as DNA, the CDR3 is TGTGCTCTTGGGAACTACCTTCACTTCTATCGGGGGATACGGCACACCGATAAACTCATCTTT. Translated: CALGNYLHFYRGIRHTDKLIF.

The V call is TRDV1, the J call TRDJ1; 12 bases fit TRDD3. The germline gives CDR1 TSWWSYY, CDR2 QGS. V was pared by 3 bases and J by 2 bases, with 16 bases of the junction left unmatched. The CDR3 has 20 residues. As DNA, the CDR3 is TGTGCTCTTGGGGAGAGCGCCCTCCTACGCTGGGGGATACGTACCGATAAACTCATCTTT. Its translation: CALGESALLRWGIRTDKLIF.

For this clone: With a far larger clone one base away, a read error is the likely cause. The same CDR3 also results from other DNA sequences found in this sample. The J gene is TRDJ1, the V gene TRDV1; TRDD3 matches 9 bases. The CDR3 sequence is 22 residues long. Germline V lookup: CDR1 TSWWSYY, CDR2 QGS. V trimming: 6 bases; J trimming: 2 bases; junction bases outside the gene matches: 28. Written as DNA, the CDR3 is TGTGCTCTTGGAAAAATCGTCCCCTCCTACTGGGGGAAACGAACTACAACCGATAAACTCATCTTT. It codes for CALGKIVPSYWGKRTTTDKLIF.

On this clone: A read error may be the cause here, since a much bigger clone is one base away. The chain recombines TRDV1 with TRDJ1; 9 bases match TRDD3. CDR3 length: 20 amino acids. V shed 2 bases, J shed 5 bases, and the junction held 21 bases outside the gene matches. The V gene's germline CDR1 is TSWWSYY and CDR2 QGS. The CDR3 protein is CALGEEGDLLQYWGRDKLIF. CDR3 DNA sequence: TGTGCTCTTGGGGAAGAAGGCGACCTTCTCCAGTACTGGGGGAGGGATAAACTCATCTTT.

This clone is labeled large (0.1 to 1%). In the same sample, other DNA sequences code for this CDR3. The V call is TRDV1, the J call TRDJ1, with TRDD3 matching over 11 bases. This CDR3 contains 23 residues. The germline gives CDR1 TSWWSYY, CDR2 QGS. The J segment lost 0 bases and the V segment lost 1 base, leaving 22 bases of the junction unmatched. In nucleotides, the CDR3 is TGTGCTCTTGGGGAACGGACCTCCTGGATTTGGGGGATACGCTCTAGGTACACCGATAAACTCATCTTT. Translated, it gives CALGERTSWIWGIRSRYTDKLIF.

A remark on this clone: A far larger clone differs by one base, so this is likely a read error. The rearrangement links TRDV1 to TRDJ1; TRDD3 matches 8 bases. Germline lookup yields CDR1 TSWWSYY and CDR2 QGS. The CDR3 sequence is 23 residues long. Losses at the gene ends were 0 bases for V and 7 bases for J; bases not matched to a gene: 31. CDR3 residues: CALGELWSHPLMGGYNSWVKLIF. The CDR3 bases are TGTGCTCTTGGGGAACTTTGGTCCCACCCTCTTATGGGGGGATATAACAGCTGGGTTAAACTCATCTTT.

Sample share makes this clone medium-sized. The chain joins TRDV1 to TRDJ1; TRDD3 matches at 8 bases. The trim removed 5 bases at V and 3 bases at J, leaving 29 bases unmatched. The CDR3 totals 22 residues. Per the germline V gene, CDR1 is TSWWSYY and CDR2 is QGS. CDR3 residues: CALGSRLGRFWDTGMFSDKLIF. The CDR3 DNA reads as TGTGCTCTTGGGTCACGTCTTGGCCGTTTCTGGGATACGGGAATGTTTTCCGATAAACTCATCTTT.

Comments on this clone: A far larger clone lies a single base away; this is likely a read error. The sample holds other DNA sequences that translate to the same CDR3. The rearrangement links TRDV1 to TRDJ1, with 11 positions matching TRDD3. Germline assignment: CDR1 TSWWSYY and CDR2 QGS. The CDR3 loop spans 20 amino acids. CDR3 loop: CALGEDFFLLGDIGPDKLIF. As DNA, the CDR3 is TGTGCTCTTGGGGAAGACTTCTTCCTACTGGGGGATATTGGGCCCGATAAACTCATCTTC.

This clone counts as medium-sized (0.01 to 0.1%). This chain connects TRDV1 to TRDJ1; the D gene is possibly TRDD3 (7 bases). Looked up from germline, CDR1 is TSWWSYY and CDR2 is QGS. The V end was cut by 3 bases, the J end by 2 bases, with 31 bases between. This CDR3 comprises 21 residues. The chain's CDR3 is CALGDRILLLGAQGVTDKLIF. In DNA, the CDR3 is TGTGCTCTTGGGGACCGTATCCTACTCCTGGGGGCCCAAGGAGTTACCGATAAACTCATCTTT.

By share, this clone ranks as medium-sized (0.01 to 0.1%). This chain uses TRDV1 with TRDJ1; TRDD3 matches at 9 bases. This CDR3 is built from 24 residues. Per the germline V gene, CDR1 is TSWWSYY and CDR2 is QGS. V lost 3 bases to trimming and J lost 0 bases; unmatched junction nucleotides: 29. DNA of the CDR3: TGTGCTCTTGGGGAGTCCCTCCCTCTTCCGGGCTACTGGGGGACTTACTCTTACACCGATAAACTCATCTTT. Protein: CALGESLPLPGYWGTYSYTDKLIF.